Following are 17 T cell receptor beta chains from one sample sequenced in a study of blood T cell repertoires in COVID-19. Measured with immunoSEQ multiplex PCR; TCRdb has only the in-frame clones, and not every one. This sample has about 61,000 clones, with roughly 90% found just once. Sequenced: peripheral blood. Receptors originate from a human donor in a cohort sampled during active COVID-19.

The chain combines TRBV29-1 with TRBJ2-7; a possible D gene is TRBD1 (6 bases). Trimming took off 4 bases at V and 2 bases at J, with 6 bases between the two ends. Germline CDR1 reads SQVTM; CDR2 reads ANQGSEA. CDR3 length: 11 amino acids. CDR3 sequence (DNA): TGCAGCGTTGGGACAGCCTACGAGCAGTACTTC. This gives the protein CSVGTAYEQYF.

Remarks on this clone: An end of the junction differs from the germline gene, which may be a read error. The CDR3 reads CASSGGTIMNTEAFF. The CDR3 DNA reads TGTGCCAGCAGCGGGGGGACCATTATGAATACTGAAGCTTTCTTT. V is TRBV5-6 and J is TRBJ1-1, with D perhaps matching TRBD1 (5 bases). The germline CDR1 and CDR2 sequences are SGHDT and YYEEEE. The CDR3 has 15 amino acids.

This clone was observed a single time. The V call is TRBV13, the J call TRBJ1-3, with D possibly being TRBD1 (6 bases). This CDR3 is 12 amino acids long. Germline CDR1 reads PRHDT; CDR2 reads FYEKMQ (reference sequence). The V end lost 5 bases, the J end lost 4 bases, and 6 bases lay between the germline ends. This CDR3 is CASSRGGNTIYF. The CDR3 coding sequence is TGTGCCAGCAGCAGGGGGGGAAACACCATATATTTT.

This clone was recorded once. V gene TRBV18 combines with J gene TRBJ2-2, with TRBD1 matching over 7 bases. The V gene end was trimmed by 0 bases and the J gene end by 2 bases; junction bases not matched to a gene: 6. Germline V lookup: CDR1 KGHSH, CDR2 LQKENI. This CDR3 is built from 17 residues. The CDR3 nucleotides read TGTGCCAGCTCACCACCGTCGACAGGGAGAAACACCGGGGAGCTGTTTTTT. It yields the protein CASSPPSTGRNTGELFF.

CDR3 nucleotide sequence: TGTGCCAGCAGCTTTGGGGGGGGCGCCTACGAGCAGTACTTC. It codes for CASSFGGGAYEQYF. This chain joins TRBV5-4 and TRBJ2-7; TRBD2 might be the D (7 bases). The germline V and J ends were trimmed by 2 bases and 2 bases, with 11 bases remaining between them. The CDR3 totals 14 residues. The germline V gene encodes CDR1 SGHNT and CDR2 YYREEE (reference sequence).

The chain couples TRBV11-2 to TRBJ2-7; a weak D match, TRBD1 (5 bases). Germline CDR1 and CDR2: SGHAT and FQNNGV. This CDR3 spans 13 amino acids. V was clipped by 9 bases and J by 2 bases, with 14 bases between them. In DNA form, the CDR3 reads TGTGCCAGTTCAGGGAAGGGAACCTACGAGCAGTACTTC. It encodes CASSGKGTYEQYF.

V gene TRBV7-9 combines with J gene TRBJ1-1; D may be TRBD1 (5 bases). The CDR3 runs 13 residues. The V and J ends lost 5 bases and 9 bases respectively, with 16 bases between them. CDR1 and CDR2 (germline): SEHNR, FQNEAQ (reference sequence). CDR3 DNA: TGTGCCAGCAGCCCCGAGACAGCTAAAAAAGCTTTCTTT. Translated, it gives CASSPETAKKAFF.

The CDR3 spells CATSDTRQGGLSDTQYF. The CDR3 bases are TGTGCCACCAGTGACACCAGACAGGGTGGGTTGTCAGATACGCAGTATTTT. The chain couples TRBV24-1 to TRBJ2-3; 7 positions match TRBD1. The CDR3 covers 17 residues. Per germline, CDR1 KGHDR and CDR2 SFDVKD. Trimming took 4 bases from V and 4 from J; bases not matched to a gene: 13.

The chain links TRBV28 to TRBJ2-1; 13 positions match TRBD2. The CDR3 has 16 residues. From germline, CDR1 is MDHEN and CDR2 SYDVKM. V dropped 8 bases and J dropped 9; count of bases not matched to a gene: 13. CDR3: CASHGSGLAGAVEQFF. The CDR3 DNA follows: TGTGCCAGCCATGGGAGTGGACTAGCGGGAGCCGTTGAGCAGTTCTTC. Looking up the rest from reference TRBV28 and TRBJ2-1 gives the full variable domain: DVKVTQSSRYLVKRTGEKVFLECVQDMDHENMFWYRQDPGLGLRLIYFSYDVKMKEKGDIPEGYSVSREKKERFSLILESASTNQTSMYLCASHGSGLAGAVEQFFGPGTRLTVL.

This clone showed up just once. The chain employs TRBV7-3 and TRBJ2-3; 10 bases line up with TRBD2. This CDR3 has 15 amino acids. After removal of 2 bases from V and 7 bases from J, the junction contained 6 bases not matched to a gene. The V gene's germline CDR1 is SGHTA and CDR2 FQGTGA. As DNA, the CDR3 is TGTGCCAGCAGCTTATTAGCGGGGGGCTCGAATACGCAGTATTTT. It yields the protein CASSLLAGGSNTQYF. The full variable domain, in which reference TRBV7-3 and TRBJ2-3 provide the parts outside the CDR3, is GAGVSQTPSNKVTEKGKYVELRCDPISGHTALYWYRQSLGQGPEFLIYFQGTGAADDSGLPNDRFFAVRPEGSVSTLKIQRTERGDSAVYLCASSLLAGGSNTQYFGPGTRLTVL.

DNA of the CDR3: TGTGCCAGCAGTTACAGGGGCGCTGAAGCTTTCTTT. Its protein product is CASSYRGAEAFF. The gene calls are TRBV21-1 and TRBJ1-1; no check of the table's D call, TRBD1, against the DNA was made. TRBV21-1 is an annotated pseudogene. This CDR3 spans 12 amino acids.

The J gene is TRBJ1-2, the V gene TRBV14; 7 bases agree with TRBD1. The CDR3 sequence is 12 residues long. V dropped 4 bases and J dropped 9; count of bases not matched to a gene: 5. Germline loops: CDR1 SGHDN, CDR2 FVKESK. CDR3 protein: CASSLRTGSYTF. The CDR3 region has the DNA TGTGCCAGCAGCCTCCGGACAGGAAGCTACACCTTC.

This chain uses TRBV30 with TRBJ1-1; no definite D call. V lost 4 bases and J lost 1, with 10 bases in between. The CDR3 length is 13 residues. The germline V gene encodes CDR1 GTSNPN and CDR2 SVGIG (reference sequence). For the CDR3, the DNA is TGTGCCTGGACCCCACGCAGGAACACTGAAGCTTTCTTT. It yields the protein CAWTPRRNTEAFF.

The rearrangement links TRBV19 to TRBJ1-5; tentative D call: TRBD1 (5 bases). Trimming removed 7 bases at V and 3 bases at J, with 16 bases between. The CDR3 extends over 15 amino acids. CDR1 LNHDA and CDR2 SQIVND come from the germline V gene (reference sequence). The CDR3 sequence is CASTLRTGHNQPQHF. The CDR3 nucleotides are TGTGCCAGTACTCTTCGAACTGGACACAATCAGCCCCAGCATTTT.

The genes are TRBV30 and TRBJ2-7, with 14 bases lining up with TRBD2. The CDR3 has 15 amino acids. Germline values: CDR1 GTSNPN, CDR2 SVGIG (reference sequence). V gave up 3 bases and J gave up 9 bases; unmatched junction bases: 10. CDR3 residues: CAWSAGTSGSSGQYF. The CDR3 bases are TGTGCCTGGAGCGCCGGGACTAGCGGGAGTTCGGGGCAGTACTTC.

This chain connects TRBV18 to TRBJ1-1, with TRBD1 as a possible D gene (6 bases). The CDR3 is made up of 14 amino acids. Germline V gives CDR1 KGHSH, CDR2 LQKENI. Trimming shortened V by 3 bases and J by 8 bases, and 16 bases separated the two germline ends. CDR3 amino acids: CASSPRGAHWEAFF. The CDR3 coding sequence is TGTGCCAGCTCACCGCGGGGGGCGCATTGGGAAGCTTTCTTT.

The chain employs TRBV6-4 and TRBJ1-2; D ambiguous. This CDR3 region has 16 residues. The germline V and J ends were trimmed by 5 bases and 4 bases, with 20 bases remaining between them. CDR1 and CDR2 from the germline V gene are MRHNA and SNTAGT. CDR3 in DNA: TGTGCCAGCAGTCTTCTCCTTAGGAGGTTGAGCTATGGCTACACCTTC. It encodes CASSLLLRRLSYGYTF.